The 6 T cell receptor beta chains listed next were all sequenced from one sample in a study of Graves' ophthalmopathy and Graves' hyperthyroidism. Amplification of TCR beta CDR3 regions used RNA transcripts. An opening RT-PCR round employed HTBI primers and preceded a second-round multiplex PCR. One entry per CDR3 protein results from TCRdb running MiXCR on the multiplex PCR reads. In the table there are 560,000 or so distinct CDR3 sequences, under 40% of which are singletons. Sequencing input: peripheral blood or thyroid tissue (not recorded which). The receptors shown here come from an adult man with Graves' hyperthyroidism.

The chain recombines TRBV28 with TRBJ2-5, with D perhaps TRBD2 (6 bases). V dropped 5 bases and J dropped 1 base, with 14 bases sitting between them. The CDR3 is made up of 15 amino acids. Germline-derived CDR1 and CDR2 are MDHEN and SYDVKM. The CDR3 loop reads CASSRDWKTQETQYF. Here the CDR3 DNA reads TGTGCCAGCAGTAGGGACTGGAAGACCCAAGAGACCCAGTACTTC. Drawing the rest from reference TRBV28 and TRBJ2-5, the complete variable domain is DVKVTQSSRYLVKRTGEKVFLECVQDMDHENMFWYRQDPGLGLRLIYFSYDVKMKEKGDIPEGYSVSREKKERFSLILESASTNQTSMYLCASSRDWKTQETQYFGPGTRLLVL.

This clonotype was observed at least ten times. This chain joins TRBV10-3 and TRBJ1-2, with 9 bases aligning to TRBD1. The CDR3 is 16 amino acids. Germline lookup yields CDR1 ENHRY and CDR2 SYGVKD. Trimming removed 2 bases from V and 5 bases from J; junction bases left unmatched: 9. The CDR3, as DNA: TGTGCCATCAGTGAGATACCGGGACAGGGCTTGTATGGCTACACCTTC. This gives the protein CAISEIPGQGLYGYTF.

This rearrangement joins TRBV24-1 to TRBJ2-3; D is unresolved. Germline V CDR1 and CDR2: KGHDR, SFDVKD. The CDR3 is made up of 13 amino acids. V shed 8 bases and J shed 0 bases, with 8 bases lying between them. CDR3 in DNA: TGTGCCACCAACTCGTACAGCACAGATACGCAGTATTTT. It translates to CATNSYSTDTQYF.

This clonotype was picked up a small number of times. The rearrangement joins TRBV20-1 to TRBJ1-3, with D possibly matching TRBD1 (5 bases). This CDR3 is 14 amino acids long. V was cut by 5 bases and J by 7 bases, with 18 bases left in between. The V gene's germline CDR1 is DFQATT and CDR2 SNEGSKA (reference sequence). The CDR3 DNA sequence: TGCAGTGCTGGATCCGGGACTAGCGGCAACACCATATATTTT. It encodes CSAGSGTSGNTIYF.

About this clonotype itself: This may arise from a read error, as a much more abundant clone is one base away. The chain carries TRBV9 and TRBJ2-5; possible D gene TRBD2, 6 bases. The germline gives CDR1 SGDLS, CDR2 YYNGEE. Trimming left V 0 bases short and J 0 bases short, with 6 bases between. The CDR3 is 14 residues long. The DNA for the CDR3 is TGTGCCAGCAGCGTAGGGGACTACCAAGAGACCCAGTACTTC. Its protein is CASSVGDYQETQYF.

This clonotype was counted between two and nine times. Germline and junction disagree at one end, which may indicate a read error. V is TRBV7-7 and J is TRBJ2-1, with D possibly matching TRBD2 (6 bases). This CDR3 is built from 13 residues. Germline V gene sequence: CDR1 SSHAT, CDR2 FNYEAQ (reference sequence). The CDR3 nucleotides are TGTGCTAGCAGCTTAGCGGCCTACAATGAGCAGTTCTTC. Protein sequence: CASSLAAYNEQFF. Combining the CDR3 with reference TRBV7-7 and TRBJ2-1 gives the whole variable domain GAGVSQSPRYKVTKRGQDVTLRCDPISSHATLYWYQQALGQGPEFLTYFNYEAQPDKSGLPSDRFSAERPEGSISTLTIQRTEQRDSAMYRCASSLAAYNEQFFGPGTRLTVL.